Here is one T cell receptor beta chain with its context. The record originates from a study of blood T cell repertoires in COVID-19. Whole-study context: There were acute and convalescent COVID-19 samples, and they came from the United States, Italy and Spain. From T cells, B-cell-depleted T cells, or PBMCs came the material, which was cDNA or gDNA.

Per the original methods: Nucleated cell number was recorded as an estimate derived from reference gene primer amplification. The data were produced by immunoSEQ multiplex PCR, yet TCRdb's version contains in-frame clones alone and is incomplete. V, J and clone size derive from that table, while D and trimming were established from the DNA sequence. The repertoire holds roughly 240,000 clones, with about 90% as singletons. This CDR3 is built from 11 residues. Looked up from germline, CDR1 is DFQATT and CDR2 is SNEGSKA (reference sequence). V lost 6 bases and J 7 bases, leaving 9 bases between the germline ends.

This rearrangement joins TRBV20-1 to TRBJ1-4; D gene unclear. Sequenced: peripheral blood. The clonotype comes from a woman aged 25-40 years who had recovered from COVID-19. DNA of the CDR3: TGCAGTGCAGCCAGAGGTGAAAAACTGTTTTTT. As protein: CSAARGEKLFF.